The 9 T cell receptor beta chains presented below share a single source sample, sequenced in a study of T cell responses to AZD1222 COVID-19 vaccine. Assay: immunoSEQ multiplex PCR; the TCRdb copy retains only in-frame clones and omits some. This sample has more than 150,000 clones, with 90% to 95% found just once. The material was peripheral blood, obtained 28 days after the second AZD1222 dose. The source is an adult who received the AZD1222 COVID-19 vaccine.

About this clone itself: The same CDR3 arises from other DNA sequences in this sample as well. The chain has TRBV18 and TRBJ2-7; a possible D gene is TRBD2 (6 bases). CDR3 size: 14 residues. Trimming stripped 0 bases from V and 2 bases from J, with 8 bases between. CDR1 and CDR2 (germline): KGHSH, LQKENI. The DNA of the CDR3 is TGTGCCAGCTCACCACCTAGCGGCACCTACGAGCAGTACTTC. Amino acid sequence: CASSPPSGTYEQYF.

The rearrangement links TRBV2 to TRBJ1-3; TRBD1 is a possible D gene (5 bases). The V gene's germline CDR1 is SNHLY and CDR2 FYNNEI. Deletions cut 4 bases from V and 2 bases from J, with 15 bases between. The CDR3 has 16 amino acids. This chain's CDR3 is CASSVGDLSAGNTIYF. CDR3 DNA sequence: TGTGCCAGCAGTGTAGGGGACTTGAGTGCTGGAAACACCATATATTTT.

The chain recombines TRBV30 with TRBJ2-7; D possibly corresponds to TRBD2 (6 bases). In germline, CDR1 is GTSNPN, CDR2 SVGIG (reference sequence). This CDR3 region has 14 residues. The V end was cut by 7 bases, the J end by 5 bases, with 21 bases between. CDR3 region: CASGPGAAPHEQYF. DNA of the CDR3: TGTGCCTCAGGGCCGGGAGCCGCCCCGCACGAGCAGTACTTC. Based on the CDR3 plus reference TRBV30 and TRBJ2-7, the full variable domain is SQTIHQWPATLVQPVGSPLSLECTVEGTSNPNLYWYRQAAGRGLQLLFYSVGIGQISSEVPQNLSASRPQDRQFILSSKKLLLSDSGFYLCASGPGAAPHEQYFGPGTRLTVT.

The chain joins TRBV11-2 to TRBJ2-2; D is unresolved. The CDR3 is 15 amino acids. Germline CDR1 and CDR2: SGHAT and FQNNGV. Trimming took off 0 bases at V and 3 bases at J, with 8 bases between the two ends. In DNA, the CDR3 is TGTGCCAGCAGCTTAGAATTCCGGCACACCGGGGAGCTGTTTTTT. Its protein is CASSLEFRHTGELFF.

This sequence joins TRBV21-1 and TRBJ1-4; the table calls TRBD1, which could not be checked here. TRBV21-1 is described as a pseudogene. This CDR3 has 16 amino acids. This CDR3 reads CASSNRPRQGIDKLFF. For the CDR3, the DNA is TGTGCCAGCAGCAATCGGCCCCGACAGGGGATAGACAAACTGTTTTTT.

The chain links TRBV19 to TRBJ1-1; D ambiguous. Trimming shortened V by 3 bases and J by 0 bases, and 5 bases separated the two germline ends. There are 13 residues in the CDR3. Germline CDR1 reads LNHDA; CDR2 reads SQIVND (reference sequence). The CDR3 protein is CASSMSVNTEAFF. CDR3 nucleotide sequence: TGTGCCAGTAGTATGTCAGTGAACACTGAAGCTTTCTTT.

The rearrangement uses TRBV28 and TRBJ2-7, with D hard to call. The germline V gene encodes CDR1 MDHEN and CDR2 SYDVKM. The CDR3 is 14 amino acids. Trimming pared 5 bases from V and 2 bases from J, leaving 13 bases between. CDR3 amino acids: CASSVRSTTYEQYF. CDR3 DNA: TGTGCCAGCAGTGTACGGAGTACGACCTACGAGCAGTACTTC.

The chain recombines TRBV2 with TRBJ1-4; unclear D gene. V gave up 8 bases and J gave up 6 bases, with 16 bases separating them. Germline V gives CDR1 SNHLY, CDR2 FYNNEI. This CDR3 has 14 residues. DNA of the CDR3: TGTGCCAGCCTGAGTGGGCGCGGAGATGAAAAACTGTTTTTT. Translated: CASLSGRGDEKLFF.

This rearrangement joins TRBV3-1 (or the pseudogene TRBV3-2) to TRBJ2-5; 13 nucleotides line up with TRBD2. In germline, CDR1 is LGHDT, CDR2 YNNKEL (reference sequence). V shed 1 base, J shed 5 bases, and the junction held 7 bases outside the gene matches. The CDR3 is 17 amino acids. The DNA for the CDR3 is TGTGCCAGCAGCCAAGGGAGACTAGCGGGGGGTGGGGAGACCCAGTACTTC. Translating gives CASSQGRLAGGGETQYF.